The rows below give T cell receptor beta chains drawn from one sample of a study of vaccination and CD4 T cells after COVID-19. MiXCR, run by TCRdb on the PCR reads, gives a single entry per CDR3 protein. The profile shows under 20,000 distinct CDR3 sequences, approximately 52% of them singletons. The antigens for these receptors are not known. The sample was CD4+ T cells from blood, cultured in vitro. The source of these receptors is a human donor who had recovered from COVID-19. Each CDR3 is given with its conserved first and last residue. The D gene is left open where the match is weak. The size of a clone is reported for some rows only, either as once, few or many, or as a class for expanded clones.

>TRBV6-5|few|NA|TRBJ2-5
TGTGCCAGCAGTTACTCGGGCAGGGAAAGTGGTAAAGAGACCCAGTACTTC
CASSYSGRESGKETQYF
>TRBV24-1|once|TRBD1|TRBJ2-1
TGTGCCACCAGTGATTTAGACAGGGCGTATGAGCAGTTCTTC
CATSDLDRAYEQFF
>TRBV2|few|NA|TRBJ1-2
TGTGCCAGCAGTGAAGGTATTGATTATGGCTACACCTTC
CASSEGIDYGYTF
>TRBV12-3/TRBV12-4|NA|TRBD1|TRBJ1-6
TGTGCCAGCGGTCCAGGGGGCGTAGGTTCACCCCTCCACTTT
CASGPGGVGSPLHF
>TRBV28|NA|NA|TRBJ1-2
TGTGCCAGCAGTTCAGTTTTGGACAGCACCTACTATGGCTACACCTTC
CASSSVLDSTYYGYTF
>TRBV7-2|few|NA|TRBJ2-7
TGTGCCAGCAGCTTATGGGGGGATTACTACGAGCAGTACTTC
CASSLWGDYYEQYF
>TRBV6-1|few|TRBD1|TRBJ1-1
TGTGCCAGCATCGTTTCTTCCGGGACAGCTCTCCCCGCAGCTTTCTTT
CASIVSSGTALPAAFF
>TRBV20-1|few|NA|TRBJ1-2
TGCAGTGCTAGATACAGGGCCGGGGACTATGGCTACACCTTC
CSARYRAGDYGYTF
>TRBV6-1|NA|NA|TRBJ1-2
TGTGCCAGCGGGGAGGGGTATGGCTACACCTTC
CASGEGYGYTF
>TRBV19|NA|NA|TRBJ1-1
TGTGCCAGTAGTATAGTGGTGGGAGTGAACACTGAAGCTTTCTTT
CASSIVVGVNTEAFF
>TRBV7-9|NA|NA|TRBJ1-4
TGTGCCAGCAGCTTAGGGGGTACAACAACTCCTAATGAAAAACTGTTTTTT
CASSLGGTTTPNEKLFF
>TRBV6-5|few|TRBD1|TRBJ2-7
TGTGCCAGCAGTTCGCCGGGACAGCAACGCTACGAGCAGTACTTC
CASSSPGQQRYEQYF
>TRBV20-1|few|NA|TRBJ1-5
TGCAGTGCTATCCTACTCCAGAGGGATAGCAATCAGCCCCAGCATTTT
CSAILLQRDSNQPQHF
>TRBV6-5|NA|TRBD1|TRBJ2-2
TGTGCCAGCAGTTACACCCAGGGGGCCGGAACCGGGGAGCTGTTTTTT
CASSYTQGAGTGELFF
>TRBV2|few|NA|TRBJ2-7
TGTGCCAGCAGTGACGGGAGCTCCTACGAGCAGTACTTC
CASSDGSSYEQYF
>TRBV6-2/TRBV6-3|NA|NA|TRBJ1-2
TGTGCCAGCAGTTACTCGCCAGGAGGCGGCTACACCTTC
CASSYSPGGGYTF
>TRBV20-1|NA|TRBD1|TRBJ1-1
TGCAGTGCCGGCCTACGGGACAGGGGGATATCTTTCTTT
CSAGLRDRGISFF
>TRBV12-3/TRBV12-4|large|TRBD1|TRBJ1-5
TGTGCCAGCAGTGCCGGGACAGGCAATAATCAGCCCCAGCATTTT
CASSAGTGNNQPQHF
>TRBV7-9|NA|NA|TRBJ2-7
TGTGCCAGCAGCCCTGGCTACGGGCAGTACTTC
CASSPGYGQYF
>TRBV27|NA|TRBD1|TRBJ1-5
TGTGCCAGCACCAAAAGAGGGACAGGGAGCACCCAGCATTTT
CASTKRGTGSTQHF
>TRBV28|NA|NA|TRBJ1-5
TGTGCCAGCAGCCGCGGGGTCTTCAGCAATCAGCCCCAGCATTTT
CASSRGVFSNQPQHF
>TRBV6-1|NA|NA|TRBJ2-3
TGTGCCACCAGGGGGGGGAGCGGCGGATCAGATACGCAGTATTTT
CATRGGSGGSDTQYF
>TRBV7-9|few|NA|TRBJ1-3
TGTGCCAGCAGCTTAACGGCCTCTGGAAACACCATATATTTT
CASSLTASGNTIYF
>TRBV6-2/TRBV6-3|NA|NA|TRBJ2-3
TGTGCCAGCAGTAACCCCCCCCGCCGCACAGATACGCAGTATTTT
CASSNPPRRTDTQYF
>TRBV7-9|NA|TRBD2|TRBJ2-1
TGTGCCAGCAGCTGGGCGGGACTAGCGGGGCACAATGAGCAGTTCTTC
CASSWAGLAGHNEQFF
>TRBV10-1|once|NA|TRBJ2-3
TGCGCCAGCAGTGAGGCAGGAGACACAGATACGCAGTATTTT
CASSEAGDTDTQYF
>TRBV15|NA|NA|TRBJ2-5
TGTGCCACCAGCAGGATGACAAGTTCTCAAGAGACCCAGTACTTC
CATSRMTSSQETQYF
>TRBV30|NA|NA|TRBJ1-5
TGTGCCTGGAGTGTACCGAATCAGCCCCAGCATTTT
CAWSVPNQPQHF
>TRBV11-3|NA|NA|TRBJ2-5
TGTGCCAGCAGCCGGAGGGACAGCAAAGAGACCCAGTACTTC
CASSRRDSKETQYF
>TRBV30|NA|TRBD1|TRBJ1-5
TGTGCCTGGAGTAGAGGGGGCACGAGTCAGCCCCAGCACTTT
CAWSRGGTSQPQHF
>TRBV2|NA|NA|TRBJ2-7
TGTGCCAGCAGTGAATGGCGGGAAGGTGAGCAGTACTTC
CASSEWREGEQYF
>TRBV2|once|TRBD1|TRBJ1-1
TGTGCCAGCAGGGTGGACAGGGAGAACACTGAAGCTTTCTTT
CASRVDRENTEAFF
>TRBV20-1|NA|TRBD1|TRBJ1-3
TGCAGTGCTAGAGATACCAGGGGGCTAAACACCATATATTTT
CSARDTRGLNTIYF
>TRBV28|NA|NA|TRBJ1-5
TGTGCCAGCTTCCAGGGAGTCGGCAATCAGCCCCAGCATTTT
CASFQGVGNQPQHF
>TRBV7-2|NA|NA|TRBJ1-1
TGTGCCAGCAGCCAGGAGGTTGACACTGAAGCTTTCTTT
CASSQEVDTEAFF
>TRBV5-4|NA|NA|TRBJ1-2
TGTGCCAGCAGCCCAACGTACGGGGGGATAGAGGGCTACACCTTC
CASSPTYGGIEGYTF
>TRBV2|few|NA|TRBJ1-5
TGTGCCAGCACCTCATGGGCCCAAAATCAGCCCCAGCATTTT
CASTSWAQNQPQHF
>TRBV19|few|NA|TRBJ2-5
TGTGCCAGTAGTATAGTAGTCGCAGAGACCCAGTACTTC
CASSIVVAETQYF
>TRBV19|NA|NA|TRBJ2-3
TGTGCCAGTAGTCTCCTCGTTGGTGGGGATACGCAGTATTTT
CASSLLVGGDTQYF
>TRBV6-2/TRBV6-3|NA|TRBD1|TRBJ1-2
TGTGCCAGCAGTTACTCGCCGGGACAGCCTTATGGCTACACCTTC
CASSYSPGQPYGYTF
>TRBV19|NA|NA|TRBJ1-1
TGTGCCAGTAGTATAACGAGCGTAGGCACTGAAGCTTTCTTT
CASSITSVGTEAFF